A selection of T cell receptor beta chains follows, all from one sample in a study of cytomegalovirus exposure and HLA in healthy donors. Data came from immunoSEQ multiplex PCR; TCRdb stores just in-frame clones and leaves some out. Of about 110,000 clones listed, around nine tenths were seen once; the top ten hold about 2%. Specimen: PBMCs. Receptors originate from a young woman in good health and CMV-seronegative. The CDR3 runs from the conserved cysteine through the conserved F or W. The D gene is left open where the match is weak. Clone size appears in some rows only: once, few, many, or a class for an expanded clone.

d_call cdr3_length clone_size j_call v_call cdr3_aa cdr3_nt
NA 11 NA TRBJ2-1 TRBV25-1 CASTKHGEQFF TGTGCCAGCACTAAGCACGGGGAGCAGTTCTTC
NA 14 once TRBJ2-3 TRBV6-5 CASSRGGRTDTQYF TGTGCCAGCAGTAGAGGTGGGAGGACAGATACGCAGTATTTT
NA 14 NA TRBJ2-7 TRBV28 CASSFRGKAYEQYF TGTGCCAGCAGTTTCAGGGGTAAGGCCTACGAGCAGTACTTC
NA 12 once TRBJ2-1 TRBV19 CASSMAVNEQFF TGTGCCAGTAGTATGGCCGTTAATGAGCAGTTCTTC
NA 11 NA TRBJ2-3 TRBV29-1 CSVALTDTQYF TGCAGCGTTGCCCTCACAGATACGCAGTATTTT
TRBD2 14 NA TRBJ2-7 TRBV18 CASSRASGAYEQYF TGTGCCAGCTCACGGGCTAGCGGAGCCTACGAGCAGTACTTC
NA 18 NA TRBJ1-2 TRBV7-9 CASSLSGPGTFNHYGYTF TGTGCCAGCAGCTTAAGTGGTCCCGGGACATTCAACCACTATGGCTACACCTTC
NA 13 NA TRBJ1-1 TRBV28 CASLSNAGSEAFF TGTGCCAGCTTATCGAATGCGGGTAGCGAAGCTTTCTTT
NA 15 NA TRBJ1-3 TRBV7-2 CASSYDRDSGNTIYF TGTGCCAGCAGCTACGACCGGGACTCTGGAAACACCATATATTTT
NA 14 NA TRBJ2-7 TRBV5-1 CASSLSGHLYEQYF TGCGCCAGCAGCCTCTCGGGACACCTCTACGAGCAGTACTTC
TRBD2 16 NA TRBJ2-2 TRBV6-6 CASSYSTSGSTGELFF TGTGCCAGCAGTTACTCGACTAGCGGGTCCACCGGGGAGCTGTTTTTT
TRBD2 16 NA TRBJ2-7 TRBV7-9 CASSLTSGGQSYEQYF TGTGCCAGCAGCTTAACTAGCGGGGGGCAATCGTACGAGCAGTACTTC
NA 15 NA TRBJ2-6 TRBV5-1 CASSLPLSGANVLTF TGCGCCAGCAGCTTGCCCCTCTCTGGGGCCAACGTCCTGACTTTC
NA 15 once TRBJ1-2 TRBV7-2 CASSLVLRFFTGYTF TGTGCCAGCAGCTTAGTCCTCAGGTTCTTCACTGGCTACACCTTC
TRBD2 15 NA TRBJ2-1 TRBV9 CASSVVAGISNEQFF TGTGCCAGCAGCGTAGTAGCGGGGATTTCCAATGAGCAGTTCTTC
NA 13 once TRBJ1-1 TRBV28 CASSLGRNTEAFF TGTGCCAGCAGTTTAGGCAGAAACACTGAAGCTTTCTTT
NA 15 NA TRBJ1-4 TRBV2 CATRPGALNNEKLFF TGTGCCACCCGCCCGGGAGCCCTTAATAATGAAAAACTGTTTTTT
NA 14 NA TRBJ1-6 TRBV9 CASSVAVGYSPLHF TGTGCCAGCAGCGTAGCTGTCGGGTATTCACCCCTCCACTTT
TRBD1 16 NA TRBJ1-1 TRBV7-2 CASSSPGQGLNTEAFF TGTGCCAGCAGTTCCCCGGGACAGGGTCTGAACACTGAAGCTTTCTTT
TRBD1 14 few TRBJ1-6 TRBV18 CASSPDRVNSPLHF TGTGCCAGCTCACCGGACAGGGTTAATTCACCCCTCCACTTT
NA 13 NA TRBJ1-5 TRBV18 CASSLNSNQPQHF TGTGCCAGCTCACTCAATAGCAATCAGCCCCAGCATTTT
NA 13 NA TRBJ2-1 TRBV6-5 CASSPSGLNEQFF TGTGCCAGCAGTCCGTCAGGCCTGAATGAGCAGTTCTTC
NA 17 NA TRBJ1-2 TRBV10-1 CASVGAGTPATTHGYTF TGCGCCAGCGTGGGGGCCGGGACCCCTGCAACTACCCATGGCTACACCTTC
NA 13 NA TRBJ1-5 TRBV19 CASSALGGQPQHF TGTGCCAGTAGTGCCCTCGGGGGACAGCCCCAGCATTTT
NA 11 few TRBJ1-2 TRBV29-1 CSDGQLTGYTF TGCAGCGACGGACAGCTTACCGGCTACACCTTC
TRBD1 13 NA TRBJ2-7 TRBV29-1 CSAGQERNYEQYF TGCAGCGCCGGACAGGAAAGAAACTACGAGCAGTACTTC
TRBD1 15 NA TRBJ1-2 TRBV5-1 CASSTDRGQNYGYTF TGCGCCAGCAGCACGGACAGGGGGCAGAACTATGGCTACACCTTC
NA 12 NA TRBJ2-5 TRBV29-1 CSVDPQQETQYF TGCAGCGTTGATCCCCAACAAGAGACCCAGTACTTC
TRBD2 15 once TRBJ2-1 TRBV29-1 CSGWTLAGGVDEQFF TGCAGCGGATGGACCCTAGCGGGAGGGGTCGATGAGCAGTTCTTC